This TCR beta chain was recorded in a study of blood T cells in healthy people across ages. Study-level points and caveats: When set beside aged donors, long-lived donors presented more naive CD4+ cells and higher diversity. For the donors, CMV status was unknown and possibly confounded expanded clonotype changes.

In this sample, this clonotype turned up a few times. What it binds is not known. Healthy Caucasian individuals from Russia aged 6 to 90 served as donors. Donors each provided about 9.5 milliliters of peripheral blood. Using a J-beta primer mix together with a sample-barcoded 5' primer, a second PCR was run for roughly 7 to 11 cycles. TCRdb re-called the 5' RACE reads with MiXCR, one entry per CDR3 protein. This sample carries about 730,000 distinct CDR3 sequences, 35% to 45% of them seen once, and the ten largest clones take 20% to 25%. CDR3 length: 15 residues. Germline trimming cut 6 bases from V and 11 bases from J; bases unmatched to any gene: 13.

The chain has TRBV12-3 or TRBV12-4 and TRBJ2-1, with 10 bases that match TRBD2. The clonotype comes from a woman aged 55-70 years in good health. Sequencing was done on a sample of blood. Here the CDR3 DNA reads TGTGCCAGCAGCCCCGTAGCGGGAGGCCCCCCCCAGCAGTTCTTC. This translates into CASSPVAGGPPQQFF.